One and the same sample provided the 27 T cell receptor beta chains below, sequenced in a study of identical twins. Using its own MiXCR run on the 5' RACE reads, TCRdb lists one record per CDR3 protein. The table lists 700,000 or so distinct CDR3 sequences, 8.5% to 9.5% of them singletons, with 0.75% to 1% in the top ten. This sample was also put to use in a study of yellow fever vaccine responses in identical twins.

Sequencing was performed on PBMCs. The receptor source for this set is a woman aged 18-30 years in good health.

This chain joins TRBV6-1 and TRBJ1-2, with D hard to call. Germline assignment: CDR1 MNHNS and CDR2 SASEGT. V lost 1 base to trimming and J lost 8 bases, with 8 bases between them. CDR3 size: 12 residues. The CDR3 sequence: CASSEGIRGYTF. CDR3 nucleotides: TGTGCCAGCAGTGAAGGGATAAGAGGCTACACCTTC.

This clonotype was detected a few times. CDR3 protein: CASSWTGGYTF. CDR3 nucleotides: TGTGCCAGCAGCTGGACTGGTGGCTACACCTTC. The gene calls are TRBV7-2 and TRBJ1-2, with D hard to call. The CDR3 contains 11 residues. Trimming took off 4 bases at V and 7 bases at J, with 7 bases between the two ends. Germline V gene sequence: CDR1 SGHTA, CDR2 FQGNSA.

In this sample, this clonotype turned up a few times. The chain joins TRBV19 to TRBJ2-4; no definite D call. The V gene lost 3 bases and the J gene lost 0 bases, with 6 bases spanning the gap. The germline gives CDR1 LNHDA, CDR2 SQIVND (reference sequence). The CDR3 is made up of 14 amino acids. The chain's CDR3 is CASSIPLAKNIQYF. In DNA, the CDR3 is TGTGCCAGTAGTATCCCCCTAGCCAAAAACATTCAGTACTTC.

This clonotype was seen many times. The chain carries TRBV20-1 and TRBJ2-3, with 8 bases lining up with TRBD2. The V gene end was trimmed by 3 bases and the J gene end by 6 bases; junction bases not matched to a gene: 11. Germline CDR1 is DFQATT and CDR2 is SNEGSKA (reference sequence). This CDR3 has 15 residues. The DNA for the CDR3 is TGCAGTGCTAGGAAAAGCGGGAGCGCCTACGATACGCAGTATTTT. Amino acid sequence: CSARKSGSAYDTQYF.

A few counts support this clonotype. The rearrangement uses TRBV6-1 and TRBJ2-7, with 10 positions matching TRBD2. The germline gives CDR1 MNHNS, CDR2 SASEGT. V was pared by 6 bases and J by 2 bases, with 7 bases of the junction left unmatched. CDR3 size: 15 residues. This chain's CDR3 is CASRDGLAAAYEQYF. DNA for the CDR3: TGTGCCAGCAGGGATGGACTAGCGGCCGCCTACGAGCAGTACTTC.

The chain has TRBV4-2 and TRBJ2-7; 11 bases match TRBD2. This CDR3 contains 15 residues. V trimming: 4 bases; J trimming: 3 bases; junction bases outside the gene matches: 5. The germline V gene has CDR1 LGHNA and CDR2 YNFKEQ. CDR3 in amino acids: CASSRPGLADYEQYF. In nucleotides, the CDR3 is TGTGCCAGCAGCCGACCGGGACTAGCGGACTACGAGCAGTACTTC.

This clonotype was observed a few times. J is TRBJ2-4 and V is TRBV12-3 or TRBV12-4; 11 bases align to TRBD2. V was clipped by 7 bases and J by 1 base; unmatched bases: 12. CDR3 length equals 18 residues. DNA of the CDR3: TGTGCCAGCACGGCGGGGTTAGCGGGAGGGCGGGCCAAAAACATTCAGTACTTC. Translation gives CASTAGLAGGRAKNIQYF.

This clonotype was seen at least ten times. The CDR3 spells CASALTSSYEQYF. DNA for the CDR3: TGTGCCAGCGCTTTGACTAGCTCCTACGAGCAGTACTTC. The gene calls are TRBV27 and TRBJ2-7, with TRBD2 as a possible D gene (6 bases). V lost 8 bases to trimming and J lost 0 bases, with 11 bases between them. The CDR3 totals 13 residues. From germline, CDR1 is MNHEY and CDR2 SMNVEV (reference sequence).

As regards this clonotype: It is likely a read error: a sequence one base away is far more abundant. The chain is built from TRBV6-1 and TRBJ1-1; D gene ambiguous. Per the germline V gene, CDR1 is MNHNS and CDR2 is SASEGT. CDR3 length equals 13 residues. Trimming took off 5 bases at V and 0 bases at J, with 7 bases between the two ends. The CDR3 region is CASSIEVNTEAFF. CDR3 DNA: TGTGCCAGCAGTATAGAGGTGAACACTGAAGCTTTCTTT.

A few counts support this clonotype. The rearrangement uses TRBV3-1 and TRBJ1-1; tentatively, D is TRBD1 (5 bases). This CDR3 spans 15 amino acids. The germline V gene has CDR1 LGHDT and CDR2 YNNKEL (reference sequence). V was pared by 2 bases and J by 0 bases, with 10 bases between. The CDR3 region has the DNA TGTGCCAGCAGCCAACAGGGATTTATGAACACTGAAGCTTTCTTT. This encodes CASSQQGFMNTEAFF.

This clonotype was detected ten times or more. The chain couples TRBV2 to TRBJ1-3; no definite D call. The CDR3 has 10 amino acids. V shed 2 bases and J shed 7 bases, with 0 bases lying between them. Germline V CDR1 and CDR2: SNHLY, FYNNEI. CDR3 in DNA: TGTGCCAGCAGTGAAAACACCATATATTTT. Encoded protein: CASSENTIYF.

V is TRBV4-2 and J is TRBJ2-1; a weak D match, TRBD2 (5 bases). This CDR3 region has 17 residues. The germline V gene has CDR1 LGHNA and CDR2 YNFKEQ. Trimming pared 1 base from V and 0 bases from J, leaving 13 bases between. CDR3: CASSQGPGGFSYNEQFF. The CDR3 DNA follows: TGTGCCAGCAGCCAAGGCCCCGGCGGGTTCTCCTACAATGAGCAGTTCTTC.

The chain couples TRBV7-2 to TRBJ2-3; D uncertain. CDR1 and CDR2 from the germline V gene are SGHTA and FQGNSA. This CDR3 region has 15 residues. The V gene lost 5 bases and the J gene lost 2 bases, with 14 bases spanning the gap. The CDR3 nucleotides read TGTGCCAGCAGCCCAAGGGCCGGCAACACAGATACGCAGTATTTT. Its translation is CASSPRAGNTDTQYF.

This clonotype was detected only a few times. The rearrangement links TRBV29-1 to TRBJ2-2; a weak D match, TRBD2 (7 bases). Per germline, CDR1 SQVTM and CDR2 ANQGSEA. The CDR3 length is 15 residues. V lost 0 bases and J 4 bases, leaving 12 bases between the germline ends. The CDR3 reads CSVEEQGGSTGELFF. The CDR3 nucleotides read TGCAGCGTTGAAGAACAGGGAGGGTCCACCGGGGAGCTGTTTTTT.

This clonotype was counted ten times or more. This sequence joins TRBV2 and TRBJ2-7; the match to TRBD1 covers 9 bases. Germline V lookup: CDR1 SNHLY, CDR2 FYNNEI. The ends lost 2 bases at V and 2 bases at J; junction bases unmatched: 10. The CDR3 covers 17 residues. CDR3 nucleotide sequence: TGTGCCAGCAGTGAACCCCTCCTAAGACAGGGGGCCTACGAGCAGTACTTC. This translates into CASSEPLLRQGAYEQYF.

The chain combines TRBV28 with TRBJ2-1, with 8 bases identical to TRBD2. V lost 3 bases and J lost 1; bases outside the gene matches: 11. CDR1 is MDHEN, CDR2 SYDVKM, per germline. The CDR3 has 18 residues. CDR3 in DNA: TGTGCCAGCAGTTTCGATCGGGAGGGTTTGCAATCCTACAATGAGCAGTTCTTC. Translating gives CASSFDREGLQSYNEQFF.

This clonotype was seen only a few times. This chain uses TRBV20-1 with TRBJ2-7; TRBD1 aligns across 9 bases. Trimming cost V 5 bases and J 2 bases; bases outside gene matches: 1. From germline, CDR1 is DFQATT and CDR2 SNEGSKA (reference sequence). The CDR3 runs 12 residues. In DNA form, the CDR3 reads TGCAGTGCTGGGACAGGGACCTACGAGCAGTACTTC. It is translated as CSAGTGTYEQYF.

This clonotype has only a few counts. The genes are TRBV6-2 or TRBV6-3 and TRBJ2-1; 9 nucleotides agree with TRBD2. This CDR3 contains 15 residues. V was clipped by 2 bases and J by 9 bases; unmatched bases: 8. CDR1 is MNHEY and CDR2 is SVGEGT in the germline V gene. CDR3 residues: CASSYLQREVPEQFF. The CDR3 nucleotides read TGTGCCAGCAGTTACCTCCAGCGGGAGGTCCCTGAGCAGTTCTTC.

This clonotype occurred a few times. The chain combines TRBV20-1 with TRBJ1-1, with D uncertain. There are 11 residues in the CDR3. The ends were cut back, 6 bases at V and 4 bases at J, with 9 bases in the middle. The germline gives CDR1 DFQATT, CDR2 SNEGSKA (reference sequence). The CDR3 protein is CSALVGTEAFF. The CDR3 DNA is TGCAGTGCGTTGGTTGGCACTGAAGCTTTCTTT.

This clonotype came up a few times. The V and J genes are TRBV28 and TRBJ1-6; 7 bases fit TRBD1. With V trimmed by 3 bases and J by 5 bases, 7 bases remained unmatched. CDR1 and CDR2 (germline): MDHEN, SYDVKM. This CDR3 contains 16 residues. CDR3: CASSLRSGGNNSPLHF. In DNA, the CDR3 is TGTGCCAGCAGTTTGAGGTCAGGGGGGAATAATTCACCCCTCCACTTT.

This clonotype has more than one count but fewer than ten. The rearrangement links TRBV6-5 to TRBJ1-1; D unresolved. CDR1 is MNHEY, CDR2 SVGAGI, per germline. V lost 6 bases to trimming and J lost 11 bases, with 16 bases between them. The CDR3 contains 12 residues. The CDR3 region has the DNA TGTGCCAGCAGCAGGCCAGGAAACAGTGCTTTCTTT. Its protein is CASSRPGNSAFF.

This chain connects TRBV6-5 to TRBJ2-2, with D uncertain. Trimming removed 4 bases at V and 2 bases at J, with 5 bases between. This CDR3 has 13 residues. The germline CDR1 and CDR2 sequences are MNHEY and SVGAGI. CDR3: CASSFYNTGELFF. The CDR3 DNA follows: TGTGCCAGCAGTTTTTATAACACCGGGGAGCTGTTTTTT.

This clonotype has only a few counts. This chain connects TRBV14 to TRBJ2-7; perhaps TRBD2 as D (5 bases). Trimming pared 0 bases from V and 0 bases from J, leaving 12 bases between. The germline CDR1 and CDR2 sequences are SGHDN and FVKESK. This CDR3 has 16 residues. CDR3 sequence: CASSQEVGANSYEQYF. The DNA of the CDR3 is TGTGCCAGCAGCCAAGAGGTGGGAGCGAACTCCTACGAGCAGTACTTC. Supplemented by reference TRBV14 and TRBJ2-7, the full variable domain reads EAGVTQFPSHSVIEKGQTVTLRCDPISGHDNLYWYRRVMGKEIKFLLHFVKESKQDESGMPNNRFLAERTGGTYSTLKVQPAELEDSGVYFCASSQEVGANSYEQYFGPGTRLTVT.

The chain links TRBV9 to TRBJ2-3; 10 nucleotides match TRBD2. Trimming at V came to 4 bases and at J to 3 bases, leaving 8 bases not matched to a gene. The V gene's germline CDR1 is SGDLS and CDR2 YYNGEE. There are 16 residues in the CDR3. Written as DNA, the CDR3 is TGTGCCAGCAGCCTCCTCCTAGCGGGGGCTACAGATACGCAGTATTTT. Protein: CASSLLLAGATDTQYF. The variable domain in full, completed from reference TRBV9 and TRBJ2-3, reads DSGVTQTPKHLITATGQRVTLRCSPRSGDLSVYWYQQSLDQGLQFLIQYYNGEERAKGNILERFSAQQFPDLHSELNLSSLELGDSALYFCASSLLLAGATDTQYFGPGTRLTVL.

The chain recombines TRBV20-1 with TRBJ2-1; 7 nucleotides line up with TRBD1. CDR1 is DFQATT, CDR2 SNEGSKA, per germline (reference sequence). The CDR3 contains 15 residues. V trimming: 5 bases; J trimming: 6 bases; junction bases outside the gene matches: 13. In DNA form, the CDR3 reads TGCAGTGCTCGCACGATTCCGACAGGGCGCAATGAGCAGTTCTTC. It translates to CSARTIPTGRNEQFF.

Ten or more counts support this clonotype. The chain recombines TRBV29-1 with TRBJ2-7; the D is unclear. Germline CDR1 and CDR2: SQVTM and ANQGSEA. Trimming stripped 2 bases from V and 2 bases from J, with 7 bases between. This CDR3 is 12 amino acids long. The CDR3 bases are TGCAGCGTTGAAATGGATACCTACGAGCAGTACTTC. Translation gives CSVEMDTYEQYF.

This clonotype was seen more than once but under ten times. The rearrangement joins TRBV2 to TRBJ2-2; maybe TRBD2 (6 bases). This CDR3 contains 14 residues. Germline V gene data show CDR1 as SNHLY and CDR2 as FYNNEI. Trimming took off 4 bases at V and 3 bases at J, with 9 bases between the two ends. The CDR3: CASSVREDTGELFF. Here the CDR3 DNA reads TGTGCCAGCAGTGTAAGGGAGGACACCGGGGAGCTGTTTTTT.